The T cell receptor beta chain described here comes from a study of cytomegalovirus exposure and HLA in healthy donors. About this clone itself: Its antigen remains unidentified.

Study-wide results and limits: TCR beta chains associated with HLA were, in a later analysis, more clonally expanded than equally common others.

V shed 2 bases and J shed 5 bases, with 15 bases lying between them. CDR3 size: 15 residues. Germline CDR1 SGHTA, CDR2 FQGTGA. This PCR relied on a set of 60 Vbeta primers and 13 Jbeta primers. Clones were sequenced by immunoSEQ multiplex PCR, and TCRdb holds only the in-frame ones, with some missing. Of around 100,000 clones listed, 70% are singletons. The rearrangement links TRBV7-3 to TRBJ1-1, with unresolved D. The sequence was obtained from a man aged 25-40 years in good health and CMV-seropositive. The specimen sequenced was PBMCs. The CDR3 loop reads CASSLYRSTRTEAFF. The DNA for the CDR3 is TGTGCCAGCAGCTTATATCGGTCGACGAGGACTGAAGCTTTCTTT.